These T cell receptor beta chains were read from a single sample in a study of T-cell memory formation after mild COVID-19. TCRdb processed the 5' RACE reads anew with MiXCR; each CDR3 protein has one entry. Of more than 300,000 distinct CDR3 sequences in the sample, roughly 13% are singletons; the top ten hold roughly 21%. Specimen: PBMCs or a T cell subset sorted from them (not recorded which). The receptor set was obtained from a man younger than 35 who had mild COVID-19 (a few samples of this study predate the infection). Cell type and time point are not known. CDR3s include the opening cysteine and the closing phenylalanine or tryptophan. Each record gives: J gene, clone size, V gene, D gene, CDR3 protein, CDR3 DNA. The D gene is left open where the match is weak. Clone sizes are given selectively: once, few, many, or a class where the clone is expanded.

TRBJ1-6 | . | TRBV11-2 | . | CASSLDQRETPLHF | TGTGCCAGCAGCTTAGATCAAAGGGAGACACCCCTCCACTTT
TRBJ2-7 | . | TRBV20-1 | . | CSARAPGDEQYF | TGCAGTGCTAGGGCCCCCGGGGACGAGCAGTACTTC
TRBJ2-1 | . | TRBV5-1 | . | CASSLLADTYNEQFF | TGCGCCAGCAGCCTCCTCGCGGATACCTACAATGAGCAGTTCTTC
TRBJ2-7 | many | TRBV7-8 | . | CASSSEYEQYF | TGTGCCAGCAGCTCTGAGTACGAGCAGTACTTC
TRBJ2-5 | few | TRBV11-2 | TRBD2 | CASSFLTSGQETQYF | TGTGCCAGCAGCTTTCTGACTAGCGGACAAGAGACCCAGTACTTC
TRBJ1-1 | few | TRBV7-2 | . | CASSPPNGPNTEAFF | TGTGCCAGCAGCCCCCCTAATGGACCAAACACTGAAGCTTTCTTT
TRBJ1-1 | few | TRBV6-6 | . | CASSDGRTLNTEAFF | TGTGCCAGCAGTGACGGTAGAACCCTGAACACTGAAGCTTTCTTT
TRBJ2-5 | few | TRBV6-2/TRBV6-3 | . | CASKRAIQETQYF | TGTGCCAGCAAAAGGGCGATCCAAGAGACCCAGTACTTC
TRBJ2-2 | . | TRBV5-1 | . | CASSPTRGRTGELFF | TGCGCCAGCAGCCCGACCAGGGGTCGGACCGGGGAGCTGTTTTTT
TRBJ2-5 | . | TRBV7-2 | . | CASSSPRWGSETQYF | TGTGCCAGCAGCTCCCCCCGGTGGGGGTCGGAGACCCAGTACTTC
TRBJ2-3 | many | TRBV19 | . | CASLLTDTQYF | TGTGCCAGTCTGCTCACAGATACGCAGTATTTT
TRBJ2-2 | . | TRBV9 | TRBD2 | CASRAGGSNTGELFF | TGTGCCAGCAGAGCGGGGGGATCGAACACCGGGGAGCTGTTTTTT
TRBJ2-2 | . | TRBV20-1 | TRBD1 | CSASTGWDRDTGELFF | TGCAGTGCCTCCACGGGCTGGGACAGGGACACCGGGGAGCTGTTTTTT
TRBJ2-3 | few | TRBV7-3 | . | CASSLHPRTDTQYF | TGTGCCAGCAGCTTACACCCTCGGACAGATACGCAGTATTTT
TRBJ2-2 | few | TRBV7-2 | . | CASTPITGELFF | TGTGCCAGCACCCCGATCACCGGGGAGCTGTTTTTT
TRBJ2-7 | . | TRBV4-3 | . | CASSQEALGRTLAYEQYF | TGCGCCAGCAGCCAAGAAGCTCTGGGGCGGACGTTAGCCTACGAGCAGTACTTC
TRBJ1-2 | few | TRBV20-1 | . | CSARDDGGGGYTF | TGCAGTGCTAGAGATGACGGGGGCGGTGGCTACACCTTC
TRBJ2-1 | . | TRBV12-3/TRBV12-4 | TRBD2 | CASSLDLSSGGRDEQFF | TGTGCCAGCAGTTTAGATCTGTCTAGCGGGGGGAGAGATGAGCAGTTCTTC
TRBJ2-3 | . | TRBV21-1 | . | CASKKGGGDGDTQYF | TGTGCCAGCAAGAAAGGGGGGGGCGACGGAGATACGCAGTATTTT
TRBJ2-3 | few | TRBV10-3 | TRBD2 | CAISTAAGGTDTQYF | TGTGCCATCAGTACTGCGGCGGGGGGCACAGATACGCAGTATTTT
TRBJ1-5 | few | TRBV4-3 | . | CASSQKWMNQPQHF | TGCGCCAGCAGCCAAAAGTGGATGAATCAGCCCCAGCATTTT
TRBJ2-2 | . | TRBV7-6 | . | CASSSGTNTGELFF | TGTGCCAGCAGCTCGGGGACTAACACCGGGGAGCTGTTTTTT
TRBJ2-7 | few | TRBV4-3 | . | CASSQGGAVLYEQYF | TGCGCCAGCAGCCAGGGGGGGGCCGTCCTCTACGAGCAGTACTTC
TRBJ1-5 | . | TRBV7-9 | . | CASSRESNQPQHF | TGTGCCAGCAGCCGGGAAAGCAATCAGCCCCAGCATTTT
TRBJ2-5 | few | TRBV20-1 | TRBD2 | CSCGGALETQYF | TGCAGTTGCGGGGGGGCCTTAGAGACCCAGTACTTC
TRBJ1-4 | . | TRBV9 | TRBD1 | CASSRSGQGYEKLFF | TGTGCCAGCAGCCGCTCGGGACAGGGCTATGAAAAACTGTTTTTT
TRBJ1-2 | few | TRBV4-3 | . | CASSQDASRSGYTF | TGCGCCAGCAGCCAAGATGCAAGTAGAAGTGGCTACACCTTC
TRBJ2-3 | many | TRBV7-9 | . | CASSSRGTATDTQYF | TGTGCCAGCAGCTCACGAGGGACGGCAACAGATACGCAGTATTTT
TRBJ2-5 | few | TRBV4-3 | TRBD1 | CASSLEPGQGETQYF | TGCGCCAGCAGCCTTGAACCGGGACAGGGAGAGACCCAGTACTTC
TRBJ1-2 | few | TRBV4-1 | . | CASSQDPAPDYGYTF | TGCGCCAGCAGCCAAGACCCCGCGCCGGACTATGGCTACACCTTC
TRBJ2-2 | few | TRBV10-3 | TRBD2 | CAIKVSGDLTGELFF | TGTGCCATCAAGGTTAGCGGGGATCTCACCGGGGAGCTGTTTTTT
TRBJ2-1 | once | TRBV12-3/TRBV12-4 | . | CASSFGSASNEQFF | TGTGCCAGCAGTTTCGGTTCGGCTTCCAATGAGCAGTTCTTC
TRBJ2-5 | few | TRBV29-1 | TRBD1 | CSVVQGRGETQYF | TGCAGCGTTGTACAGGGGAGAGGGGAGACCCAGTACTTC
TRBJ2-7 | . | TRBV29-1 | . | CSVGQGSDEQYF | TGCAGCGTTGGTCAGGGGAGCGACGAGCAGTACTTC